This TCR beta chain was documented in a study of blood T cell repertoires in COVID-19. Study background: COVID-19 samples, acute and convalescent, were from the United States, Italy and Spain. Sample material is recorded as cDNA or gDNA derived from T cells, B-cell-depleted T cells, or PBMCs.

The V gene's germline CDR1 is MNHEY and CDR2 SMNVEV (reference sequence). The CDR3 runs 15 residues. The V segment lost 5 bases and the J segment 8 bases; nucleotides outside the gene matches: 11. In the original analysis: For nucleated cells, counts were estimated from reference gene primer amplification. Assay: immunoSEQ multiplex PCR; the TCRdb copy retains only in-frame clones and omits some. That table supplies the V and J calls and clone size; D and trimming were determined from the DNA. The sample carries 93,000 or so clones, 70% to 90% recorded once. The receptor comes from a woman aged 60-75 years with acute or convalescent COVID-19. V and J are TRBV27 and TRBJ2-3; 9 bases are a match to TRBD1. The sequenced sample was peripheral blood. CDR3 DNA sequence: TGTGCCAGCAGTCCCCAAACAGGGGGCGAGGGTACGCAGTATTTT. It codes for CASSPQTGGEGTQYF.